This TCR beta chain was recorded in a study of cytomegalovirus exposure and HLA in healthy donors. Study background: Around 78 million unique TCRs, all from HLA-typed donors, were included in an early release of the data.

This CDR3 is 19 amino acids long. Germline loops: CDR1 SEHNR, CDR2 FQNEAQ (reference sequence). Points from the study as a whole: The authors later found TCR association rates varying by HLA locus, with DRB1 most and HLA-C fewest. A later analysis by the authors found several of the most significant clusters apparently linked to common viral pathogens. High specificity and sensitivity for cytomegalovirus status were reported for the classifier.

PCR amplification relied on 60 Vbeta primers (plus 13 Jbeta primers). TCRdb keeps only in-frame clones here, not all; method: immunoSEQ multiplex PCR. The profile shows more than 150,000 clones, around four fifths of them singletons. Note on this clone: Its antigen remains unidentified. The junction differs from germline at one of its ends, possibly a read error.

The chain recombines TRBV7-9 with TRBJ1-2; TRBD1 agrees at 10 bases. Sequencing input: PBMCs. The receptor's source is a woman aged 50 to 65 in good health and CMV-seropositive. CDR3 in amino acids: CSSSHILGQGPTPNYGYTF. CDR3 DNA: TGTTCCAGCAGCCATATCCTGGGACAGGGGCCGACCCCTAACTATGGCTACACCTTC.